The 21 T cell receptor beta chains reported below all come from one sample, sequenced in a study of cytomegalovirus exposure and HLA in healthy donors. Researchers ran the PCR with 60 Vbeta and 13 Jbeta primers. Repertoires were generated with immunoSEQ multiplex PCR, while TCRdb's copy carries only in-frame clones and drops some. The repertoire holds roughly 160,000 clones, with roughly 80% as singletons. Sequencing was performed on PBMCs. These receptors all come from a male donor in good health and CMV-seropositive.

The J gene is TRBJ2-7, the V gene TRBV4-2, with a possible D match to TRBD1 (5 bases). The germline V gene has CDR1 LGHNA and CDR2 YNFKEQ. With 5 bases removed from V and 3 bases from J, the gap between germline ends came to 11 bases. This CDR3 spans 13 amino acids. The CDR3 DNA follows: TGTGCCAGCAGCTTGGCAGGGATCTACGAGCAGTACTTC. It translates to CASSLAGIYEQYF.

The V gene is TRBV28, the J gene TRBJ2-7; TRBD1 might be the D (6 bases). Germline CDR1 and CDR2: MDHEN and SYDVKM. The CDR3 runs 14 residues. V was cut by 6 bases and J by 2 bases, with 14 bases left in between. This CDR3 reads CASSPGDTAYEQYF. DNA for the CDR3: TGTGCCAGCAGCCCTGGGGACACCGCCTACGAGCAGTACTTC. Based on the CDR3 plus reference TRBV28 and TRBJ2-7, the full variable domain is DVKVTQSSRYLVKRTGEKVFLECVQDMDHENMFWYRQDPGLGLRLIYFSYDVKMKEKGDIPEGYSVSREKKERFSLILESASTNQTSMYLCASSPGDTAYEQYFGPGTRLTVT.

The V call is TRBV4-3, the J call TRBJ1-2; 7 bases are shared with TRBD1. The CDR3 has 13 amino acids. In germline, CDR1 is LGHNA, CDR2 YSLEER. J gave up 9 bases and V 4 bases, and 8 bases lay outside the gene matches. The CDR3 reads CASSPGQRVSYTF. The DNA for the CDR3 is TGCGCCAGCAGCCCGGGACAGAGAGTAAGCTACACCTTC.

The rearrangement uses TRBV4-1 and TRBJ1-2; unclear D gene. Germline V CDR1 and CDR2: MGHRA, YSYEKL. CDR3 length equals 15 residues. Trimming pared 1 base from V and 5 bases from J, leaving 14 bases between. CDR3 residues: CASSQVAAGEYGYTF. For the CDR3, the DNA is TGCGCCAGCAGCCAAGTTGCAGCGGGAGAGTATGGCTACACCTTC.

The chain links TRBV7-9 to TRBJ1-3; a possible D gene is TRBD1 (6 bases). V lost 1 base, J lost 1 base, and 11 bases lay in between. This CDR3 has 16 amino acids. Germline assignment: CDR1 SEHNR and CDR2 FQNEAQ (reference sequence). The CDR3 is CASSLGARGSGNTIYF. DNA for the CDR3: TGTGCCAGCAGCTTAGGAGCCAGGGGTTCTGGAAACACCATATATTTT.

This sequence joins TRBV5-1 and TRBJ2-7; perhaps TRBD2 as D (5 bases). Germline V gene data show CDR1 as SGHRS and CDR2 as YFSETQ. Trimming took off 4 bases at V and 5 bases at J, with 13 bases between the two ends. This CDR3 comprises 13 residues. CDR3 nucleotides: TGCGCCAGCAGCCGCCTGGAGGTAGACGAGCAGTACTTC. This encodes CASSRLEVDEQYF.

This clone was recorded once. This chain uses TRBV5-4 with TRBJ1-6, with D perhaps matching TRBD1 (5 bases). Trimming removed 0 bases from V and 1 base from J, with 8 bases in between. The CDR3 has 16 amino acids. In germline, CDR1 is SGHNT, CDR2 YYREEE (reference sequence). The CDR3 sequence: CASSLVGGSYNSPLHF. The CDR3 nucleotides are TGTGCCAGCAGCTTGGTTGGGGGGTCCTATAATTCACCCCTCCACTTT.

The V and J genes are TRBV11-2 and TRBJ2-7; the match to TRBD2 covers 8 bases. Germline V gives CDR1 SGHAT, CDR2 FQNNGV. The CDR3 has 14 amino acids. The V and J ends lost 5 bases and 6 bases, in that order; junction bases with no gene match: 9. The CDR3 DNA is TGTGCCAGCAGCCTTTTAGGAGCGGGAGCCGAGCAGTACTTC. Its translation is CASSLLGAGAEQYF.

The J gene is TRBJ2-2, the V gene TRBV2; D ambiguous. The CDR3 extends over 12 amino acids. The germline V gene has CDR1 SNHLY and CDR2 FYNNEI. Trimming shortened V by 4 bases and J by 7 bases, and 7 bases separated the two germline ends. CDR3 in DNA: TGTGCCAGCAGTGCGGTAGTCGGGGAGCTGTTTTTT. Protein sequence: CASSAVVGELFF.

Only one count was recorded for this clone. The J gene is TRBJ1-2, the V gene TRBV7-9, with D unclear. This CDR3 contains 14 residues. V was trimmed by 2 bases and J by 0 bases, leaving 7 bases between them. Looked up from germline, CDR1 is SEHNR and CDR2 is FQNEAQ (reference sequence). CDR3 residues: CASSLILANYGYTF. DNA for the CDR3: TGTGCCAGCAGCTTAATTTTAGCTAACTATGGCTACACCTTC.

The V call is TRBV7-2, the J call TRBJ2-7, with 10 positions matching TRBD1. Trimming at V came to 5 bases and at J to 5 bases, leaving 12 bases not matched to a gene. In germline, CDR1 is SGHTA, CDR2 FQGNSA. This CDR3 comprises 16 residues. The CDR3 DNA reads TGTGCCAGCAGCACCCAGACAGGGGGCGGCAGCAACGAGCAGTACTTC. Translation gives CASSTQTGGGSNEQYF.

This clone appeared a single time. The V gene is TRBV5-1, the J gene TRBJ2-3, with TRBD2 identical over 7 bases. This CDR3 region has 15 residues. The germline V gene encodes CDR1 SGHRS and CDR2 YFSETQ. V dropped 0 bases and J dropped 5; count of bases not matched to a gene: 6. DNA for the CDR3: TGCGCCAGCAGCTTGGGTAGCGGCGGGGGAGATACGCAGTATTTT. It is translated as CASSLGSGGGDTQYF.

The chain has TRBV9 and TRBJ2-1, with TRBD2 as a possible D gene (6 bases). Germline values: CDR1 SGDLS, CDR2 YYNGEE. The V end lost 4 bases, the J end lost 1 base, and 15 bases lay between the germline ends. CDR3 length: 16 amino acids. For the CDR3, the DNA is TGTGCCAGCAGCTCCCTGGGGGGAATGTCCTACAATGAGCAGTTCTTC. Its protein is CASSSLGGMSYNEQFF.

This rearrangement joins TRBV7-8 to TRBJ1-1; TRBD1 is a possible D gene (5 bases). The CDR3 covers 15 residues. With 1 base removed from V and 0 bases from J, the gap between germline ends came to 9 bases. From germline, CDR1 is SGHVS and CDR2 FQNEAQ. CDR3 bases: TGTGCCAGCAGCTTAGGGACACACGTGAACACTGAAGCTTTCTTT. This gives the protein CASSLGTHVNTEAFF.

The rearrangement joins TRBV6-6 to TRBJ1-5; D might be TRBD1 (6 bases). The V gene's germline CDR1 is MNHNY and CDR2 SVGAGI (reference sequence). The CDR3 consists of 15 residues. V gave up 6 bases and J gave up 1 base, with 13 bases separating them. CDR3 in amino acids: CASSLRTASNQPQHF. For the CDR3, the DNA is TGTGCCAGCAGCCTACGGACAGCCAGCAATCAGCCCCAGCATTTT.

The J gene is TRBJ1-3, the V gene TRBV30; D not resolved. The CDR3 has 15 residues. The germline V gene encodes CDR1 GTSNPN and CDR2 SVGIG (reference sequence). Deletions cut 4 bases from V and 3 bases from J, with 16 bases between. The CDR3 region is CAWNPGLGNGNTIYF. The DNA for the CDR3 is TGTGCCTGGAATCCAGGATTAGGTAATGGAAACACCATATATTTT.

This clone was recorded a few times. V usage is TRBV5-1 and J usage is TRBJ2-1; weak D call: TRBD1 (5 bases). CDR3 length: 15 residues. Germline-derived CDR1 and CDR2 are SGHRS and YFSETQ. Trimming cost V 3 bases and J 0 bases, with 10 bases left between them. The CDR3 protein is CASSWGQSSYNEQFF. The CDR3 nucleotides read TGCGCCAGCAGCTGGGGCCAGAGCTCCTACAATGAGCAGTTCTTC. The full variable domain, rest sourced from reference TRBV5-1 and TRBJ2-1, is KAGVTQTPRYLIKTRGQQVTLSCSPISGHRSVSWYQQTPGQGLQFLFEYFSETQRNKGNFPGRFSGRQFSNSRSEMNVSTLELGDSALYLCASSWGQSSYNEQFFGPGTRLTVL.

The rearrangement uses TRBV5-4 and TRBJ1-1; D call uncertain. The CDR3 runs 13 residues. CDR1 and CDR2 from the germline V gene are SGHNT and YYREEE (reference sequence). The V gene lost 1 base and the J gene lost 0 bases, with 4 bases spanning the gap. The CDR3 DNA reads TGTGCCAGCAGCTTGTCGTTGAACACTGAAGCTTTCTTT. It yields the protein CASSLSLNTEAFF.

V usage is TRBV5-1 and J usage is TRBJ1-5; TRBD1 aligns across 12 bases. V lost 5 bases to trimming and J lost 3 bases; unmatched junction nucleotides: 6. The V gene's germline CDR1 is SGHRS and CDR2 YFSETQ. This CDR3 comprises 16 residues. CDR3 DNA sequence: TGCGCCAGCAGGTCCGGGACAGGGGGCTTCAATCAGCCCCAGCATTTT. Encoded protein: CASRSGTGGFNQPQHF.

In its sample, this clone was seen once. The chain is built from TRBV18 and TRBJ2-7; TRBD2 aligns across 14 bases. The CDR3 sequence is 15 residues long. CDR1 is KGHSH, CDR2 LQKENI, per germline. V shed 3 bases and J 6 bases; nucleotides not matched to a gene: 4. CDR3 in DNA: TGTGCCAGCTCACCCCAAGGGACTAGCGGGGGCGAGCAGTACTTC. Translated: CASSPQGTSGGEQYF. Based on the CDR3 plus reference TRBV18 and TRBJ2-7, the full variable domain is NAGVMQNPRHLVRRRGQEARLRCSPMKGHSHVYWYRQLPEEGLKFMVYLQKENIIDESGMPKERFSAEFPKEGPSILRIQQVVRGDSAAYFCASSPQGTSGGEQYFGPGTRLTVT.

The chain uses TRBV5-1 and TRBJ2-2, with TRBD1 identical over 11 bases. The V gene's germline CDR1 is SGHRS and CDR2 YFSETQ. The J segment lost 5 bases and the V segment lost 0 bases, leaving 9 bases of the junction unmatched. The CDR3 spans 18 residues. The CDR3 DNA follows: TGCGCCAGCAGCTTGGATCCCCAGGGGACAGGGGGGACCGGGGAGCTGTTTTTT. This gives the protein CASSLDPQGTGGTGELFF.